These 4 T cell receptor beta chains were all obtained from the same sample, sequenced in a study of tumor-infiltrating lymphocytes in oesophageal squamous cell carcinoma. In TCRdb, the PCR reads were re-called with MiXCR into one record per CDR3 protein. Of over 10,000 distinct CDR3 sequences in the sample, around 56% were seen once. Material for sequencing was blood. All receptors come from a female donor with esophageal squamous cell carcinoma.

This clonotype showed up just a few times. This chain connects TRBV7-2 to TRBJ2-1; TRBD1 matches at 7 bases. After removal of 6 bases from V and 6 bases from J, the junction contained 8 bases not matched to a gene. The CDR3 length is 14 residues. CDR1 SGHTA and CDR2 FQGNSA come from the germline V gene. Here the CDR3 reads CASSLKNRGNEQFF. CDR3 DNA sequence: TGTGCCAGCAGTCTGAAAAACAGGGGCAATGAGCAGTTCTTC. Based on the CDR3 plus reference TRBV7-2 and TRBJ2-1, the full variable domain is GAGVSQSPSNKVTEKGKDVELRCDPISGHTALYWYRQSLGQGLEFLIYFQGNSAPDKSGLPSDRFSAERTGGSVSTLTIQRTQQEDSAVYLCASSLKNRGNEQFFGPGTRLTVL.

In its sample, this clonotype ranks as medium-sized. The gene calls are TRBV12-3 or TRBV12-4 and TRBJ1-1; 7 nucleotides align to TRBD1. V trimming: 6 bases; J trimming: 5 bases; junction bases outside the gene matches: 6. This CDR3 has 13 residues. CDR3 coding DNA: TGTGCCAGCAGCCTTAACAGGGGAACTGAAGCTTTCTTT. Amino acids: CASSLNRGTEAFF.

Within the sample, this clonotype is medium-sized. V and J are TRBV7-8 and TRBJ1-2, with 8 bases fitting TRBD1. V shed 5 bases and J 7 bases; nucleotides not matched to a gene: 9. The CDR3 has 14 residues. Germline assignment: CDR1 SGHVS and CDR2 FQNEAQ. CDR3 loop: CASSVGQGAVGYTF. CDR3 DNA: TGTGCCAGCAGCGTGGGGCAGGGGGCCGTTGGCTACACCTTC.

As to this clonotype: The conserved closing phenylalanine or tryptophan is absent in this CDR3, likely reflecting a read error. This rearrangement joins TRBV7-6 to TRBJ2-6, with a weak D call TRBD2 (5 bases). The CDR3 consists of 15 residues. V was trimmed by 3 bases and J by 4 bases, leaving 10 bases between them. Germline V CDR1 and CDR2: SGHVS, FNYEAQ. CDR3 sequence (DNA): TGTGCCAGCAGCTTGGGCCCGGGGGGGGCCAACGTCCTGACTGTC. It translates to CASSLGPGGANVLTV.